This T cell receptor (beta chain) was captured by sequencing in a study of shared clonotypes between healthy human individuals. On the study more broadly: In total, the donors were two women and a few men aged 18 to 49.

Unsorted PBMC DNA was run through sequencing on ten immunoSEQ deep assay plates. Clones were read by immunoSEQ multiplex PCR, and TCRdb kept only the in-frame ones, dropping some. Found here are hundreds of thousands of clones, roughly four fifths of them singletons; the top ten hold more than 10%. There were only Caucasian adults among the donors, and all lived in Nashville, Tennessee. Approximately 100 million PBMCs served as the genomic DNA source for unsorted samples. The CDR3 runs 14 residues. V was shortened by 2 bases and J by 0 bases, with 7 bases between the two germline ends. Germline CDR1 and CDR2: SGHTA and FQGNSA.

The rearrangement links TRBV7-2 to TRBJ1-1, with D unclear. This receptor was obtained from a woman in her 40s in good health. Some clones in this sample may be carry-over from other donors' samples. Sequencing was performed on PBMCs. CDR3: CASSLMRMNTEAFF. CDR3 nucleotide sequence: TGTGCCAGCAGCTTAATGCGTATGAACACTGAAGCTTTCTTT.